Listed here are 29 T cell receptor beta chains from one sample, sequenced in a study of cytomegalovirus exposure and HLA in healthy donors (dated by TCRdb to the late 2010s). The method was the immunoSEQ multiplex PCR assay. For the multiplex PCR, a mixture combining 60 forward primers for TCR Vbeta segments and 13 reverse primers for TCR Jbeta segments was used. TCRdb obtained this table from immuneACCESS and retained in-frame rearrangements with V and J assigned. These tables miss some clones; where compared with another copy, unresolved V genes account for less than half of the shortfall, and the remainder is unexplained. This sample has about 180,000 clones in its table, and around 78% of those were observed once. The ten largest clones capture around 1.6% of the sample. Sequenced input: PBMCs. These receptors were taken from a man between 18 and 35 years old in good health and CMV-seronegative.

The rearrangement links TRBV6-1 to TRBJ2-5; tentative D call: TRBD2 (6 bases). In germline, CDR1 is MNHNS, CDR2 SASEGT. The length of the CDR3 is 12 residues. V shed 3 bases and J shed 7 bases, with 9 bases lying between them. The chain's CDR3 is CASSEYGGTQYF. In nucleotides, the CDR3 is TGTGCCAGCAGTGAGTACGGGGGGACCCAGTACTTC.

This clone came up once. The V and J genes are TRBV5-4 and TRBJ2-7, with D perhaps matching TRBD2 (7 bases). Germline V CDR1 and CDR2: SGHNT, YYREEE (reference sequence). CDR3 size: 14 residues. V gave up 3 bases and J gave up 3 bases, with 13 bases separating them. CDR3 sequence (DNA): TGTGCCAGCAGCTGGGCGGGGGCCCACTACGAGCAGTACTTC. This gives the protein CASSWAGAHYEQYF.

The gene calls are TRBV11-1 and TRBJ2-1, with 7 bases aligning to TRBD2. Germline values: CDR1 SGHAT, CDR2 FQDESV (reference sequence). V lost 5 bases and J lost 3; bases outside the gene matches: 7. The CDR3 runs to 15 residues. CDR3 bases: TGTGCCAGCAGCCTTGGGGCGGGGGACTACAATGAGCAGTTCTTC. As protein: CASSLGAGDYNEQFF. The full variable domain, with the rest looked up from reference TRBV11-1 and TRBJ2-1, is EAEVAQSPRYKITEKSQAVAFWCDPISGHATLYWYRQILGQGPELLVQFQDESVVDDSQLPKDRFSAERLKGVDSTLKIQPAELGDSAMYLCASSLGAGDYNEQFFGPGTRLTVL.

This clone occurred a few times. The genes are TRBV6-5 and TRBJ2-7; the match to TRBD2 covers 9 bases. From germline, CDR1 is MNHEY and CDR2 SVGAGI. V lost 0 bases to trimming and J lost 0 bases; unmatched junction nucleotides: 0. The CDR3 is 15 amino acids. The CDR3 region is CASSYSSGSSYEQYF. CDR3 nucleotide sequence: TGTGCCAGCAGTTACTCTAGCGGGAGCTCCTACGAGCAGTACTTC.

V is TRBV5-4 and J is TRBJ2-3, with D maybe TRBD1 (6 bases). The CDR3 loop spans 14 amino acids. CDR1 is SGHNT and CDR2 is YYREEE in the germline V gene (reference sequence). V was cut by 0 bases and J by 4 bases, with 9 bases left in between. CDR3 sequence: CASSLDPGADTQYF. The CDR3 DNA follows: TGTGCCAGCAGCTTGGATCCAGGGGCAGATACGCAGTATTTT.

The chain carries TRBV9 and TRBJ1-2; D may be TRBD1 (6 bases). Looked up from germline, CDR1 is SGDLS and CDR2 is YYNGEE. The CDR3 loop spans 15 amino acids. Trimming took 0 bases from V and 1 from J, leaving 10 bases between them. In DNA form, the CDR3 reads TGTGCCAGCAGCGTAGGCCCAGGGGTTAACTATGGCTACACCTTC. Translated, it gives CASSVGPGVNYGYTF.

This clone was counted a single time. CDR3 sequence reads: CASTLSGTGYEKLFF. CDR3 nucleotides: TGCGCCAGCACCCTCTCCGGGACAGGGTATGAAAAACTGTTTTTT. The rearrangement uses TRBV5-1 and TRBJ1-4, with TRBD1 matching over 9 bases. Germline CDR1 SGHRS, CDR2 YFSETQ. CDR3 length equals 15 residues. Trimming removed 6 bases from V and 6 bases from J; junction bases left unmatched: 9.

The chain is built from TRBV29-1 and TRBJ2-1, with TRBD1 matching 7 bases. Germline CDR1 and CDR2: SQVTM and ANQGSEA. V trimming: 6 bases; J trimming: 4 bases; junction bases outside the gene matches: 9. The CDR3 is 14 residues long. The CDR3 nucleotides read TGCAGCGTAAACCGGGACAGCCAGTACAATGAGCAGTTCTTC. Its translation is CSVNRDSQYNEQFF.

The CDR3 loop reads CASRRQANSYEQYF. The CDR3, as DNA: TGTGCCAGTCGAAGACAGGCGAATTCCTACGAGCAGTACTTC. The V gene is TRBV19, the J gene TRBJ2-7; possible D gene TRBD1, 6 bases. The CDR3 consists of 14 residues. The germline V and J ends were trimmed by 8 bases and 1 base, with 15 bases remaining between them. Looked up from germline, CDR1 is LNHDA and CDR2 is SQIVND (reference sequence).

CDR3 in amino acids: CATSTYQGGTEAFF. The CDR3 DNA sequence: TGTGCCACCAGCACCTACCAGGGTGGCACTGAAGCTTTCTTT. The V gene is TRBV15, the J gene TRBJ1-1; tentative D call: TRBD1 (5 bases). The CDR3 contains 14 residues. Trimming stripped 4 bases from V and 4 bases from J, with 13 bases between. CDR1 is LNHNV and CDR2 is YYDKDF in the germline V gene (reference sequence).

The rearrangement uses TRBV6-5 and TRBJ1-5; D unclear. This CDR3 comprises 13 residues. The germline V gene has CDR1 MNHEY and CDR2 SVGAGI. V was pared by 6 bases and J by 5 bases, with 11 bases between. The CDR3 loop is CASRLTRHQPQHF. Here the CDR3 DNA reads TGTGCCAGCAGATTGACAAGGCATCAGCCCCAGCATTTT.

The gene calls are TRBV5-6 and TRBJ2-3, with D unclear. V lost 2 bases to trimming and J lost 4 bases, with 20 bases between them. CDR3 length equals 17 residues. Germline CDR1 and CDR2: SGHDT and YYEEEE. This CDR3 reads CASSFSSYTDLADTQYF. In DNA form, the CDR3 reads TGTGCCAGCAGCTTTTCGAGTTACACCGACCTAGCAGATACGCAGTATTTT.

The chain uses TRBV11-3 and TRBJ2-1; TRBD1 is a possible D gene (6 bases). Germline V gene lookup returns CDR1 SGHNT and CDR2 YENEEA. The CDR3 is made up of 12 amino acids. Trimming took 6 bases from V and 4 from J, leaving 7 bases between them. CDR3 coding DNA: TGTGCCAGCAGTACAGGGTACAATGAGCAGTTCTTC. It translates to CASSTGYNEQFF. Full variable domain (outside the CDR3, taken from reference TRBV11-3 and TRBJ2-1): EAGVVQSPRYKIIEKKQPVAFWCNPISGHNTLYWYLQNLGQGPELLIRYENEEAVDDSQLPKDRFSAERLKGVDSTLKIQPAELGDSAVYLCASSTGYNEQFFGPGTRLTVL.

The chain carries TRBV29-1 and TRBJ1-1; no definite D call. The CDR3 runs to 10 residues. Germline V gene sequence: CDR1 SQVTM, CDR2 ANQGSEA. V was pared by 5 bases and J by 8 bases, with 9 bases between. The CDR3 loop reads CSVSGIEAFF. The DNA for the CDR3 is TGCAGCGTTTCAGGAATCGAAGCTTTCTTT.

The table lists this clone with a few counts. In nucleotides, the CDR3 is TGTGCCAGCAGAGAGTCCGCGGCGAACTATGGCTACACCTTC. This sequence encodes CASRESAANYGYTF. V and J are TRBV6-1 and TRBJ1-2; D uncertain. Germline assignment: CDR1 MNHNS and CDR2 SASEGT. V was clipped by 6 bases and J by 2 bases, with 13 bases between them. This CDR3 is 14 amino acids long.

The chain carries TRBV4-2 and TRBJ1-3, with D tentatively TRBD1 (5 bases). The germline V gene encodes CDR1 LGHNA and CDR2 YNFKEQ. The CDR3 is 13 amino acids. With 3 bases removed from V and 4 bases from J, the gap between germline ends came to 7 bases. As DNA, the CDR3 is TGTGCCAGCAGCCAGAACAGGGGAAACACCATATATTTT. Translated: CASSQNRGNTIYF.

The sample holds a few counts of this clone. The V call is TRBV7-9, the J call TRBJ2-1, with 8 bases identical to TRBD1. The CDR3 length is 15 residues. CDR1 is SEHNR, CDR2 FQNEAQ, per germline (reference sequence). V dropped 4 bases and J dropped 3; count of bases not matched to a gene: 5. The chain's CDR3 is CASSSGTGVYNEQFF. The CDR3 nucleotides read TGTGCCAGCAGCTCTGGGACAGGAGTCTACAATGAGCAGTTCTTC.

The chain combines TRBV29-1 with TRBJ1-2; unclear D gene. CDR1 is SQVTM, CDR2 ANQGSEA, per germline. The ends were cut back, 0 bases at V and 8 bases at J, with 7 bases in the middle. The CDR3 contains 11 residues. This CDR3 reads CSVEDLRGYTF. The CDR3 region has the DNA TGCAGCGTTGAAGATCTGCGCGGCTACACCTTC. The full variable domain, in which reference TRBV29-1 and TRBJ1-2 provide the parts outside the CDR3, is SAVISQKPSRDICQRGTSLTIQCQVDSQVTMMFWYRQQPGQSLTLIATANQGSEATYESGFVIDKFPISRPNLTFSTLTVSNMSPEDSSIYLCSVEDLRGYTFGSGTRLTVV.

This rearrangement joins TRBV28 to TRBJ2-1; D is possibly TRBD1 (5 bases). Trimming took off 7 bases at V and 5 bases at J, with 12 bases between the two ends. This CDR3 spans 13 amino acids. Germline values: CDR1 MDHEN, CDR2 SYDVKM. The CDR3 here is CASKGFGHNEQFF. CDR3 DNA sequence: TGTGCCAGCAAGGGGTTCGGACACAATGAGCAGTTCTTC.

The chain links TRBV5-1 to TRBJ2-3; possible D gene TRBD1, 6 bases. CDR1 and CDR2 from the germline V gene are SGHRS and YFSETQ. Trimming pared 4 bases from V and 2 bases from J, leaving 14 bases between. There are 15 residues in the CDR3. The CDR3 DNA is TGCGCCAGCAGCCCTCCGGACAGACTCACAGATACGCAGTATTTT. It encodes CASSPPDRLTDTQYF.

The chain links TRBV4-1 to TRBJ2-6; D unresolved. Trimming removed 4 bases from V and 0 bases from J, with 10 bases in between. The CDR3 runs to 16 residues. CDR1 is MGHRA and CDR2 is YSYEKL in the germline V gene. The CDR3 spells CASSPRSSSGANVLTF. The CDR3 DNA is TGCGCCAGCAGCCCCCGGTCTAGCTCTGGGGCCAACGTCCTGACTTTC.

The chain recombines TRBV27 with TRBJ1-6; D gene uncertain. The germline V and J ends were trimmed by 5 bases and 9 bases, with 8 bases remaining between them. CDR3 length: 12 residues. The germline CDR1 and CDR2 sequences are MNHEY and SMNVEV (reference sequence). This CDR3 reads CASSLLGSPLHF. As DNA, the CDR3 is TGTGCCAGCAGTCTCCTAGGTTCACCCCTCCACTTT.

This CDR3 is CASSQAPQGGGVYNEQFF. DNA for the CDR3: TGCGCCAGCAGCCAGGCGCCCCAAGGGGGGGGCGTCTACAATGAGCAGTTCTTC. The V and J genes are TRBV4-1 and TRBJ2-1; tentatively, D is TRBD2 (7 bases). Germline V lookup: CDR1 MGHRA, CDR2 YSYEKL. Trimming took 3 bases from V and 3 from J, leaving 21 bases between them. CDR3 length equals 18 residues.

The J gene is TRBJ1-1, the V gene TRBV5-1; D perhaps matches TRBD1 (5 bases). The CDR3 has 14 residues. Deletions cut 4 bases from V and 0 bases from J, with 10 bases between. CDR1 is SGHRS and CDR2 is YFSETQ in the germline V gene. DNA for the CDR3: TGCGCCAGCAGCGCAGGGTTCATGAACACTGAAGCTTTCTTT. Protein: CASSAGFMNTEAFF.

The V call is TRBV29-1, the J call TRBJ2-5; 7 bases map to TRBD1. The CDR3 has 14 amino acids. CDR1 is SQVTM and CDR2 is ANQGSEA in the germline V gene. Trimming at V came to 4 bases and at J to 4 bases, leaving 9 bases not matched to a gene. This CDR3 reads CSVARQGRGETQYF. In DNA, the CDR3 is TGCAGCGTTGCCCGACAGGGTAGGGGAGAGACCCAGTACTTC. The entire variable domain, with the rest obtained from reference TRBV29-1 and TRBJ2-5, is as follows: SAVISQKPSRDICQRGTSLTIQCQVDSQVTMMFWYRQQPGQSLTLIATANQGSEATYESGFVIDKFPISRPNLTFSTLTVSNMSPEDSSIYLCSVARQGRGETQYFGPGTRLLVL.

This clone was detected only once. The CDR3 DNA is TGCGCCAGCAGCTTGTGGGGGGGGCCGGGGGAGCAGTACTTC. Protein product: CASSLWGGPGEQYF. The chain uses TRBV5-1 and TRBJ2-7, with a tentative D call TRBD2 (7 bases). This CDR3 region has 14 residues. Germline V lookup: CDR1 SGHRS, CDR2 YFSETQ. V was trimmed by 1 base and J by 7 bases, leaving 15 bases between them.

This clone came up a few times. Mismatch with germline at one junction end may stem from a read error. The V call is TRBV6-1, the J call TRBJ2-7; the match to TRBD1 covers 7 bases. Germline CDR1 is MNHNS and CDR2 is SASEGT. The CDR3 extends over 13 amino acids. The DNA of the CDR3 is TGTGCCAGCAGTGAAGCCCGGCGGACAGACAGGGACTTC. It translates to CASSEARRTDRDF.

V and J are TRBV6-5 and TRBJ1-1; 10 bases fit TRBD1. The CDR3 runs to 13 residues. V was clipped by 10 bases and J by 5 bases; unmatched bases: 7. Germline V gene sequence: CDR1 MNHEY, CDR2 SVGAGI. The CDR3 region is CATWDRGGTEAFF. CDR3 sequence (DNA): TGTGCCACCTGGGACAGGGGCGGGACTGAAGCTTTCTTT.

The rearrangement uses TRBV28 and TRBJ1-2; 9 nucleotides line up with TRBD1. Per germline, CDR1 MDHEN and CDR2 SYDVKM. V lost 8 bases and J lost 5; bases outside the gene matches: 6. The CDR3 is 13 residues long. In DNA, the CDR3 is TGTGCCAGCGGGGACAGGGCTATTTATGGCTACACCTTC. As protein: CASGDRAIYGYTF.